This paragraph reports one TCR beta chain. Its antigen has not been determined. No much larger clonotype is one base removed from it; base qualities were not supplied. Taken from the germline V gene, the CDR1 and CDR2 loops are SQVTM and ANQGSEA. V is pared back by 0 bases and J by 6 bases, with 12 bases lying between the germline termini. From the cysteine up to the phenylalanine, the CDR3 has a length of 13 residues. CDR3 DNA only is kept here, 39 bases in frame from base 1. The data were taken from a study of cytomegalovirus exposure and HLA in healthy donors (TCRdb year 2017). Notes on the research overall: An earlier analysis of roughly 500 of the donors reported around 280 Gb of sequence data and 117 million unique TCR beta sequences obtained from roughly 180 million T cells. A later genetic analysis used genome-wide SNP genotypes for about 65% of the roughly 670 donors, treating that subset as a discovery cohort. Along with the roughly 670-subject first cohort, a separate validation cohort of over a hundred different subjects was used. Donor age, sex, ethnicity and CMV serostatus were compiled alongside the repertoire data. The study was designed to test whether signatures of past pathogen exposure could be identified by cataloging public T cell receptors. Typing coverage differed by locus: A, B, C, DRB1 and DQB1 were typed in roughly 620-630 donors, DQA1 in about 550, DPA1 in around 610, and DPB1 in 472. To study patterns of TCR occurrence, a later analysis re-analyzed previously published TCR beta repertoires from several hundred donors and added high-resolution HLA genotyping. The study profiled the T cell repertoires of under 850 subjects by immunosequencing and related them to cytomegalovirus serostatus. Among about 370 genotyped donors of the cohort, an average of around 240,000 unique TCR beta nucleotide sequences was sequenced per donor, of which 15% to 20% were non-productive. Five DR-DQ haplotypes were handled as single units for association and clustering, since linkage in the cohort was strong. Both class I and class II loci were covered by HLA typing, at four-digit resolution. An early release that covered 500 to 800 HLA-typed donors contained around 300 gigabases of sequencing data and tens of millions of unique TCR sequences. Every repertoire in the discovery cohort had been generated on one and the same sequencing platform. To predict cytomegalovirus infection status, the study combined high-throughput TCR immunosequencing, statistical association of individual TCRs with disease status, and machine learning. The genetic ancestry cluster associated with self-reported Caucasian donors included 80% to 90% of the roughly 380 genotyped donors. An earlier analysis of 500 to 650 of the donors applied high-throughput TCR beta sequencing to assess whether each TCR beta V gene segment acted as functional or pseudogenic. In the later analysis, no new phenotypic data were used to find candidate immune exposures; instead, reliance was placed on TCR beta sequences and their occurrence across donors.

To prepare the library, the immunoSEQ multiplex PCR assay was applied. For the multiplex PCR, a mixture combining 60 forward primers for TCR Vbeta segments and 13 reverse primers for TCR Jbeta segments was used. The CDR3 region of rearranged TCR beta genes was amplified from genomic DNA with a multiplex PCR assay. The Illumina HiSeq System was used to sequence the amplified TCR beta libraries as 87-base-pair reads. Turning to the authors' computational methods: A later analysis counted approximately 84 million unique TCR beta chains across the 700 or so repertoires, and around 9.9 million of these chains were shared by at least two donors. A nearest-neighbor algorithm error-corrected the raw reads and collapsed the reads into unique sequences, merging closely related sequences to remove PCR and sequencing errors. To assign V, D and J gene segments, CDR3 sequences were aligned to IMGT reference sequences. For a sequence to be retained, a match of at least six nucleotides was required to both a V gene segment and a J gene segment. Rearrangements were classified as productive when the CDR3 lacked stop codons and remained in frame with V and J, and all other rearrangements were classified as non-productive. Following IMGT convention, CDR3 was defined as the stretch from the second conserved V-encoded cysteine up to the conserved J-encoded phenylalanine. The earlier analysis of some 540 of the donors excluded any sequence lacking an unambiguous match to a single V gene segment. An earlier analysis of over 450 of the donors classified V segments as functional when productive rearrangements were above 56.7% and as segregating when the standard deviation between donors was above 5%. To diagnose cytomegalovirus status from the catalog of TCR beta chain sequences, a statistical classification framework was built. In a later analysis, TCR nucleotide sequences were compared against IMGT/GENE-DB human TR gene sequences so that V and J genes could be assigned. In a later analysis, CDR3 sequences and most-parsimonious VDJ recombination scenarios were assigned using the TCRdist pipeline. In a later analysis, each TCR beta chain was defined by its CDR3 amino acid sequence together with its V-gene family, and reads lacking a unique V-gene family were excluded. As a way to deal with suspected cross-contamination and a sequencing artifact, a later analysis dropped 500 to 700 nucleotide sequences that were highly shared and had low generation probability. A later analysis calculated a clonal expansion index for each public chain from normalized within-repertoire ranks of inferred template counts. In a later analysis, generation probabilities were computed with a VDJ recombination model fitted to out-of-frame rearrangements, and the resulting probabilities were checked against IGoR. Hypergeometric tests were used in a later analysis to score TCR-TCR, TCR-HLA and TCR-CMV co-occurrence, with a repertoire-size bias correction applied to the TCR pairs. A later analysis estimated false discovery rates by permuting HLA or CMV assignments 20 times. In a later analysis, co-occurring TCRs were grouped using DBSCAN, and TCRdist sequence similarity was added for clustering within HLA-allele-positive subsets. Repertoires with fewer than 30,000 or more than 120,000 public chains, plus five repertoires with anomalous nucleotide sharing, were excluded from co-occurrence clustering. TCRdb took over this immuneACCESS table, retaining in-frame rearrangements with V and J assigned. Such tables are incomplete; in checked studies, under half of the missing clones stem from an unresolved V gene, and the remainder is unexplained. Clonal size and the V and J genes are those of that table, whereas D and trimming came from the DNA. A total of about 190,000 clones appear in this sample, around three quarters of them only once. The ten largest clones take up 1.6% of the sample.

Overall study outcomes, separate from this receptor: When HLA alleles, especially DR and DQ, strongly co-occurred, TCR associations were difficult to assign to individual alleles. Correlated functional status among segregating V segments might be attributable to linkage disequilibrium, but an unknown experimental factor could not be ruled out. A further reported finding was that TCR beta sequences accurately predicted the HLA-A and HLA-B alleles for most subjects in the first cohort. According to a later analysis, parvovirus B19, influenza, CMV and Epstein-Barr virus appeared linked to several top co-occurrence clusters. A later analysis associated about 16,000 TCR beta sequences with specific HLA alleles at a false discovery rate of 0.05. For the cohort, immune exposure information was limited to CMV serostatus. In a later genetic analysis, a missense DCLRE1C variant was associated with V-gene and J-gene trimming of TCR beta chains, and the association was replicated in an independent cohort. Because counts were too low, seventeen rarely observed V segments, including chromosome 9 orphons, were excluded from the earlier analysis of 587 of the donors. A cluster of highly shared sequence variants was judged likely to be a technical artifact of the sequencing pipeline. The study listed 164 TCR beta chains as associated with cytomegalovirus. According to a later genetic analysis, donors in an Asian-associated ancestry cluster had fewer N-insertions in productive TCRs than the roughly 670-donor mean. Most TCR sequences were observed very rarely across donors, whereas some public TCRs were present in many individuals. In both the original and validation cohorts, the classifier was reported to diagnose cytomegalovirus status with high specificity and sensitivity. In an earlier analysis of fewer than 700 of the donors, most TCR beta V segments appeared in productive rearrangements about 87% or about 30% of the time, broadly matching IMGT annotations. Because HLA typing was unavailable for some donors at each locus, only the typed subset was used in association tests. In vitro tests confirmed that a few of the cytomegalovirus-associated TCR beta chains recognize cytomegalovirus antigens. Compared with equally common non-associated chains, HLA-associated TCR beta chains in a later analysis were more clonally expanded and had lower generation probabilities. Because the 87-base-pair reads could not distinguish some IMGT-functional V segments, including TRBV6-2 and TRBV6-3, those segments were excluded. The authors suggested that the approach could potentially be generalized to other disease states and immunological phenotypes. According to a later analysis, TCR association rates differed among HLA loci, with DRB1 alleles showing the most associated TCRs and HLA-C alleles showing the fewest. Only TCR beta chains were sequenced in this cohort, and the absence of alpha or paired-chain data limited detectable features. A later analysis found that most CMV-associated TCR beta chains appeared HLA-restricted, with HLA associations seemingly driven largely by CMV exposure. Presence/absence analyses assumed roughly uniform sequencing depth across donors, an assumption that may not hold.

The cohort consisted of some 670 healthy bone marrow donors. At the time of sampling, every cohort member was nominally healthy, though immune exposures that went unrecorded were likely present. The donor tested CMV seronegative, placing the donor among the approximately 400 seronegative members of the cohort. A peripheral blood sample was provided by each donor, and peripheral blood mononuclear cells were used for TCR beta sequencing. Genomic DNA was extracted from the blood cell samples with the Qiagen DNeasy Blood Extraction Kit. This TCR came from a woman younger than 35 in good health and CMV-seronegative. Recombination joined TRBV29-1 with TRBJ2-7, with a weak D call of TRBD2 (6 bases match). The sample consisted of PBMCs. The encoded CDR3 is CSVEDFGSLEQYF. The DNA sequence is as follows: TGCAGCGTTGAAGATTTCGGGAGCCTCGAGCAGTACTTC.